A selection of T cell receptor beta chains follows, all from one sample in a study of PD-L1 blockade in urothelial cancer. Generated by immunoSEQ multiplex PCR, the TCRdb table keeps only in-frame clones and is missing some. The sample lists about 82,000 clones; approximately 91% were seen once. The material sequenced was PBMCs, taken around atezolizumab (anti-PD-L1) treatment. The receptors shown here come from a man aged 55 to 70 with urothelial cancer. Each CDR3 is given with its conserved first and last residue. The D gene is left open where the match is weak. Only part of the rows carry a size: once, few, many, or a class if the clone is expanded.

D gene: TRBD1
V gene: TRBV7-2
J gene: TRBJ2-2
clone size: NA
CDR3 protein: CASSLYSTGNSGELFF
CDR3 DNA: TGTGCCAGCAGCTTATATTCGACAGGGAACAGCGGGGAGCTGTTTTTT

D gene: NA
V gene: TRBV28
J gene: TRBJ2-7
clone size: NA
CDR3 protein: CASSSRTRGSYEQYF
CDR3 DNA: TGTGCCAGCAGTAGTCGGACAAGGGGATCCTACGAGCAGTACTTC

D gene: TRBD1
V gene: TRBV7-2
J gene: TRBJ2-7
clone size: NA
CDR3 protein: CASSQTDRGIYEQYF
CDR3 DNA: TGTGCCAGCAGTCAAACCGACAGGGGAATCTACGAGCAGTACTTC

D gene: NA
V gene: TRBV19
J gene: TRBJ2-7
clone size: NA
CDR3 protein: CASSINVGDYEQYF
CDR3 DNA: TGTGCCAGTAGTATAAATGTCGGAGACTACGAGCAGTACTTC

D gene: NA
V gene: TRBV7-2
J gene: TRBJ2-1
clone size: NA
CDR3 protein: CASSLASSEPQFF
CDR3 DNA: TGTGCCAGCAGCTTAGCGTCTTCGGAGCCGCAGTTCTTC

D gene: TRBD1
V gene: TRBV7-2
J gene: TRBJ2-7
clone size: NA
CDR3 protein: CASSYRGQGARGFSYEQYF
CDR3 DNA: TGTGCCAGCAGCTACAGGGGACAGGGGGCGAGGGGCTTCTCCTACGAGCAGTACTTC

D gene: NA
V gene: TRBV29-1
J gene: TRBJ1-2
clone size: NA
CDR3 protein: CSVSGHPGSGGYTF
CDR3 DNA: TGCAGCGTTTCAGGACACCCTGGTTCAGGTGGCTACACCTTC

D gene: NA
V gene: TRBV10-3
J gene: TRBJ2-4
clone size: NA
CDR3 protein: CAISESDPEGGQNIQYF
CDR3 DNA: TGTGCCATCAGTGAGTCGGATCCTGAGGGGGGGCAAAACATTCAGTACTTC

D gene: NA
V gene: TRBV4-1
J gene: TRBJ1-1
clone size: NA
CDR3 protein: CASSQEDTRREAFF
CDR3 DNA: TGCGCCAGCAGCCAAGAGGACACCCGGCGCGAAGCTTTCTTT

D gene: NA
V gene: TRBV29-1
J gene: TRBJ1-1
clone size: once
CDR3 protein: CSAQGGGTTEAFF
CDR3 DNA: TGCAGCGCCCAAGGGGGAGGGACCACTGAAGCTTTCTTT

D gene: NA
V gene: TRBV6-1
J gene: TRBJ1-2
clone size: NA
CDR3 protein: CASSDRRQANYGYTF
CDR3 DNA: TGTGCCAGCAGTGATCGACGACAAGCTAACTATGGCTACACCTTC